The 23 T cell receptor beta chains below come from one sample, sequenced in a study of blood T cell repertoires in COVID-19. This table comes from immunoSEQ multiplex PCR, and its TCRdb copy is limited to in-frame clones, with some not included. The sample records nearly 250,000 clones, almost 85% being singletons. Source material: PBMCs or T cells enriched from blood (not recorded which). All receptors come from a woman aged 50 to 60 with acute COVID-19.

The CDR3 nucleotides are TGTGCCAGCAGCCAATTGGGGGGGAATGAAAAACTGTTTTTT. Protein product: CASSQLGGNEKLFF. The chain uses TRBV3-1 (or the pseudogene TRBV3-2) and TRBJ1-4; a possible D gene is TRBD1 (5 bases). Germline V gene data show CDR1 as LGHDT and CDR2 as YNNKEL (reference sequence). The CDR3 runs to 14 residues. Trimming removed 2 bases from V and 5 bases from J, with 9 bases in between.

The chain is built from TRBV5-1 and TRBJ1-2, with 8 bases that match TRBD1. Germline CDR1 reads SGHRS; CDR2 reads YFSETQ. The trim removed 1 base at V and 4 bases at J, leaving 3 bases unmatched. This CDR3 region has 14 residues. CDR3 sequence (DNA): TGCGCCAGCAGCTTGACAGGGGGGAGCTATGGCTACACCTTC. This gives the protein CASSLTGGSYGYTF. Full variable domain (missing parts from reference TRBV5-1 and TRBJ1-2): KAGVTQTPRYLIKTRGQQVTLSCSPISGHRSVSWYQQTPGQGLQFLFEYFSETQRNKGNFPGRFSGRQFSNSRSEMNVSTLELGDSALYLCASSLTGGSYGYTFGSGTRLTVV.

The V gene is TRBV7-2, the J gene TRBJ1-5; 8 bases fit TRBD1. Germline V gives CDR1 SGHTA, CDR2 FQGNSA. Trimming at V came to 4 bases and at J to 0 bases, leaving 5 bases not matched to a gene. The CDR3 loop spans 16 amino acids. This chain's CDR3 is CASSSQGQVSNQPQHF. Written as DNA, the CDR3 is TGTGCCAGCAGCTCCCAGGGACAGGTTAGCAATCAGCCCCAGCATTTT. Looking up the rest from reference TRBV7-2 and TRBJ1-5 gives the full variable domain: GAGVSQSPSNKVTEKGKDVELRCDPISGHTALYWYRQSLGQGLEFLIYFQGNSAPDKSGLPSDRFSAERTGGSVSTLTIQRTQQEDSAVYLCASSSQGQVSNQPQHFGDGTRLSIL.

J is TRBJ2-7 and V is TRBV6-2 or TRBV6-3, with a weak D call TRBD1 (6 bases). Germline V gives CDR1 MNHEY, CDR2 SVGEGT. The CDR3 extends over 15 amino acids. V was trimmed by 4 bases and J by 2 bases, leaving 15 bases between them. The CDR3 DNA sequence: TGTGCCAGCAGTTTCGCAGGGGCCGCTACCTACGAGCAGTACTTC. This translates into CASSFAGAATYEQYF.

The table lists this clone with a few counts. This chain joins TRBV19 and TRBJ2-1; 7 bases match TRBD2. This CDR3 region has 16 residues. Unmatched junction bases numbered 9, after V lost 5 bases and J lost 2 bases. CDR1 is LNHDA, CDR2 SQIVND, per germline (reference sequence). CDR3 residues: CASSFSSLAAYNEQFF. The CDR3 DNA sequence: TGTGCCAGTAGTTTTAGCTCCCTAGCGGCCTACAATGAGCAGTTCTTC. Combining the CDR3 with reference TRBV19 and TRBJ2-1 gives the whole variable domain DGGITQSPKYLFRKEGQNVTLSCEQNLNHDAMYWYRQDPGQGLRLIYYSQIVNDFQKGDIAEGYSVSREKKESFPLTVTSAQKNPTAFYLCASSFSSLAAYNEQFFGPGTRLTVL.

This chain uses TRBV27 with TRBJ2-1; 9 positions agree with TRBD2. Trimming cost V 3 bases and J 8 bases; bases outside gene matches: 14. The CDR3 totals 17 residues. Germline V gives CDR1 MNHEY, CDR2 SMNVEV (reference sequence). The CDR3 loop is CASSFPLRSGGRDEQFF. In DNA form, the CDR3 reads TGTGCCAGCAGTTTCCCTCTCCGTAGCGGGGGTCGGGATGAGCAGTTCTTC.

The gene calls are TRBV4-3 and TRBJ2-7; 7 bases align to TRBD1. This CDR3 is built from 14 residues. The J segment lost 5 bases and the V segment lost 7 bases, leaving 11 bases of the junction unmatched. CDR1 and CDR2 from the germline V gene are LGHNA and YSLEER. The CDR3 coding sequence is TGCGCCAGCACCTCCGGACAGGCTAACAACGAGCAGTACTTC. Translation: CASTSGQANNEQYF.

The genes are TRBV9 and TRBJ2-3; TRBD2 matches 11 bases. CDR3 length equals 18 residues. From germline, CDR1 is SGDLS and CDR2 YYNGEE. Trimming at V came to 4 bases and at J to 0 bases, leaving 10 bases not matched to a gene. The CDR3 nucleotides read TGTGCCAGCAGCCCCCGACTAGCGGGGCCCCTAAGCACAGATACGCAGTATTTT. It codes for CASSPRLAGPLSTDTQYF.

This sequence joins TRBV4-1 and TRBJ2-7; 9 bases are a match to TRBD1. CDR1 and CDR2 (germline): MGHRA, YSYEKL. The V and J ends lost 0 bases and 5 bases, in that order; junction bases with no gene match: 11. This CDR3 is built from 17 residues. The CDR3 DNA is TGCGCCAGCAGCCAAGATATGGGGACAGGGAGAATCCACGAGCAGTACTTC. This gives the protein CASSQDMGTGRIHEQYF.

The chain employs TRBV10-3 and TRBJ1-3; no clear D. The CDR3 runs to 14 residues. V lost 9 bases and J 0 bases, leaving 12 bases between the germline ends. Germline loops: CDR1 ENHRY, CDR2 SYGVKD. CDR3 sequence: CAITPGGSGNTIYF. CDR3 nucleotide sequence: TGTGCCATAACCCCCGGCGGCTCTGGAAACACCATATATTTT.

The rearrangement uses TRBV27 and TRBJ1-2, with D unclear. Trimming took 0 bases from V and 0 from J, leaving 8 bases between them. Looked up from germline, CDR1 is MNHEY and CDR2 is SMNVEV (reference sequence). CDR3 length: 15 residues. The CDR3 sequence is CASSLSRAANYGYTF. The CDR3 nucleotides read TGTGCCAGCAGTTTATCGAGGGCCGCTAACTATGGCTACACCTTC.

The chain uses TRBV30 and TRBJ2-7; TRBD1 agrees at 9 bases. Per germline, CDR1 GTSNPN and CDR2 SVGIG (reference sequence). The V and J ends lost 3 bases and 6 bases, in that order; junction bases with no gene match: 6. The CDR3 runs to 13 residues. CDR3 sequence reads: CAWSGTGIGEQYF. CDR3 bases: TGTGCCTGGAGCGGGACAGGGATAGGCGAGCAGTACTTC. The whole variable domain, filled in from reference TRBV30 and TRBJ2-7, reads SQTIHQWPATLVQPVGSPLSLECTVEGTSNPNLYWYRQAAGRGLQLLFYSVGIGQISSEVPQNLSASRPQDRQFILSSKKLLLSDSGFYLCAWSGTGIGEQYFGPGTRLTVT.

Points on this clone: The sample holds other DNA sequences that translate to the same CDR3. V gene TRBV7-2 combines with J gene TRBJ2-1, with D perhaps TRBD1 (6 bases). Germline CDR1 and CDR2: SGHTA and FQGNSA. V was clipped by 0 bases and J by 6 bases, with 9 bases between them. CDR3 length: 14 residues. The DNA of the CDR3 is TGTGCCAGCAGCTTAGCGGCAGGGGCCAATGAGCAGTTCTTC. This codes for CASSLAAGANEQFF.

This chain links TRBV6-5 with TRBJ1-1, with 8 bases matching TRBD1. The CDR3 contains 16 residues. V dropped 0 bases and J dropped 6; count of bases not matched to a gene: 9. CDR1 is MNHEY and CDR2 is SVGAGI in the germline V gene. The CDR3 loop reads CASSYSRGTGLSEAFF. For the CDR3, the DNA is TGTGCCAGCAGTTACTCTCGGGGGACAGGTTTATCTGAAGCTTTCTTT.

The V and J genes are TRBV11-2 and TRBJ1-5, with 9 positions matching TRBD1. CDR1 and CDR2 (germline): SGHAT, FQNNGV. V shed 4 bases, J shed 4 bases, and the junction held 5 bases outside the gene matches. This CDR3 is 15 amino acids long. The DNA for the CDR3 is TGTGCCAGCAGCTGGGGGACAGGGCTAAATCAGCCCCAGCATTTT. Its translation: CASSWGTGLNQPQHF.

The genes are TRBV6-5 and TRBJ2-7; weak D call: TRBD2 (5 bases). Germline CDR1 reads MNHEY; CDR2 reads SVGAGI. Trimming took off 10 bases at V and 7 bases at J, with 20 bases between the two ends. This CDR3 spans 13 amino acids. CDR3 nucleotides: TGTGCCAACACAAGAGGGCCCCGTGAGGAGCAGTACTTC. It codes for CANTRGPREEQYF.

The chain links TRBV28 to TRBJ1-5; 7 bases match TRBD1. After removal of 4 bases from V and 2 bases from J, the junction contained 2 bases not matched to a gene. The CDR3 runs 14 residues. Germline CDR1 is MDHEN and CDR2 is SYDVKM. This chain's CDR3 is CASSWDSGNQPQHF. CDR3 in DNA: TGTGCCAGCAGTTGGGACAGCGGCAATCAGCCCCAGCATTTT. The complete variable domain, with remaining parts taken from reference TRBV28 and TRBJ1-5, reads DVKVTQSSRYLVKRTGEKVFLECVQDMDHENMFWYRQDPGLGLRLIYFSYDVKMKEKGDIPEGYSVSREKKERFSLILESASTNQTSMYLCASSWDSGNQPQHFGDGTRLSIL.

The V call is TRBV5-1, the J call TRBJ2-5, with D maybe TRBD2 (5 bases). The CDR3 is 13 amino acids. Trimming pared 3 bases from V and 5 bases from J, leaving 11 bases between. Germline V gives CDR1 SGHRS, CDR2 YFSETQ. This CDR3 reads CASSSRVDETQYF. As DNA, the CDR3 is TGCGCCAGCAGCTCGAGGGTGGACGAGACCCAGTACTTC.

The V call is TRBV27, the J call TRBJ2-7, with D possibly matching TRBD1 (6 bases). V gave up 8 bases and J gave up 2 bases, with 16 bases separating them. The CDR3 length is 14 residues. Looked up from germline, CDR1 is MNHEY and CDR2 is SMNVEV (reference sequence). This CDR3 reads CASVGQGKAYEQYF. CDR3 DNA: TGTGCCAGCGTGGGGCAGGGGAAGGCCTACGAGCAGTACTTC.

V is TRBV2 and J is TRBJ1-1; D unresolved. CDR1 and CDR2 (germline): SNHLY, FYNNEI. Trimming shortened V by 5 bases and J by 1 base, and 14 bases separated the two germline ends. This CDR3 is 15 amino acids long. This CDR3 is CASSKGRMGNTEAFF. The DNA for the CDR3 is TGTGCCAGCAGTAAAGGCAGGATGGGGAACACTGAAGCTTTCTTT.

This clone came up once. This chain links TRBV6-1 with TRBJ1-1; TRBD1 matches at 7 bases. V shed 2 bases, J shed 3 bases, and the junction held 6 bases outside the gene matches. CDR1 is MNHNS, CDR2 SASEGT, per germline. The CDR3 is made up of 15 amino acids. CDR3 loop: CASSELYRGYTEAFF. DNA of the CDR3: TGTGCCAGCAGTGAATTATACAGGGGTTACACTGAAGCTTTCTTT.

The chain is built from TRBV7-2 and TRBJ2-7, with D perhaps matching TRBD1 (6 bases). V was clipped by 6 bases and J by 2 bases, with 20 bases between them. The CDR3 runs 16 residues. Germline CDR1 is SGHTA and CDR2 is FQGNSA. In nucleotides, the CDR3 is TGTGCCAGCAGTCGTGACCGGGACACCCGAGCCTACGAGCAGTACTTC. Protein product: CASSRDRDTRAYEQYF. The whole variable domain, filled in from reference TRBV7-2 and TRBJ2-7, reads GAGVSQSPSNKVTEKGKDVELRCDPISGHTALYWYRQSLGQGLEFLIYFQGNSAPDKSGLPSDRFSAERTGGSVSTLTIQRTQQEDSAVYLCASSRDRDTRAYEQYFGPGTRLTVT.

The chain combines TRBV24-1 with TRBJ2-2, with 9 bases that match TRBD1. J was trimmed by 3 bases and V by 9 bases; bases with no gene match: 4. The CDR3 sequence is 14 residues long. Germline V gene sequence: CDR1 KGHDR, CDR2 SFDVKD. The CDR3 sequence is CATLRQGDTGELFF. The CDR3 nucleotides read TGTGCCACCCTACGACAGGGGGACACCGGGGAGCTGTTTTTT.